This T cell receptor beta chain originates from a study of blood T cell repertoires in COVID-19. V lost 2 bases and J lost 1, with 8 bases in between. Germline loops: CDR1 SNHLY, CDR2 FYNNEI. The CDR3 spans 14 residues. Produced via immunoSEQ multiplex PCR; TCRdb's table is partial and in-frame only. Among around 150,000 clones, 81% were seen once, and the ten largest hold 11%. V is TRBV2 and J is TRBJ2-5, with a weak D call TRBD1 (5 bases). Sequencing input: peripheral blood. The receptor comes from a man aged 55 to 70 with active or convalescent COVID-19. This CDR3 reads CASSETDIQETQYF. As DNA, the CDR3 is TGTGCCAGCAGTGAAACGGACATCCAAGAGACCCAGTACTTC.